This is a list of T cell receptor beta chains from one sample in a study of OX40 agonist ivuxolimab in advanced cancers. Assay used: immunoSEQ multiplex PCR; TCRdb lists only in-frame clones, some missing. Among some 40,000 clones listed, approximately 80% were seen once. Sequenced material: CD4+ or CD8+ T cells sorted from blood, taken in a trial of the OX40 agonist ivuxolimab. The receptors were sampled from an adult with an advanced solid tumor such as melanoma, head and neck, liver or kidney cancer. The CDR3 runs from the conserved cysteine through the conserved F or W. The size of a clone is reported for some rows only, either as once, few or many, or as a class for expanded clones.

CASITGNQPQHF	.	TRBV28	TRBJ1-5
CASSHSGQGFYNEQFF	few	TRBV4-1	TRBJ2-1
CASRGPYEQYF	.	TRBV6-1	TRBJ2-7
CASRKASTDTQYF	.	TRBV28	TRBJ2-3
CASRQGSHNSPLHF	.	TRBV6-5	TRBJ1-6
CASSSNIATNEKLFF	.	TRBV5-1	TRBJ1-4
CASTGGRGASPLHF	.	TRBV27	TRBJ1-6
CASSAGQGPSGNTIYF	.	TRBV9	TRBJ1-3
CASSLLTNRQYF	.	TRBV28	TRBJ2-3
CAITTGETYEQYF	.	TRBV2	TRBJ2-7
CASRRGTGAYEQYF	.	TRBV2	TRBJ2-7
CASSRRRDGELFF	.	TRBV19	TRBJ2-2
CASSSVAGRRETQYF	.	TRBV5-1	TRBJ2-5
CASSLLSSGANVLTF	.	TRBV11-2	TRBJ2-6
CASSSTRGRYEQYF	.	TRBV7-9	TRBJ2-7
CSVARGDTEAFF	.	TRBV29-1	TRBJ1-1
CASSIVVGRGALGTQYF	.	TRBV19	TRBJ2-3
CASSLQRQGAEQFF	.	TRBV5-4	TRBJ2-1
CASSYNAGTGNTEAFF	few	TRBV6-5	TRBJ1-1
CASSPNRGDEQYF	.	TRBV9	TRBJ2-7
CASSLTSTGGGPEYNEQFF	few	TRBV7-3	TRBJ2-1
CASRLNLSYNSPLHF	.	TRBV6-5	TRBJ1-6
CASSLARAGGSYEQYF	.	TRBV5-1	TRBJ2-7
CSVRAKNIQYF	.	TRBV29-1	TRBJ2-4
CSVDGLAGGPPSSYNEQFF	.	TRBV29-1	TRBJ2-1
CASSVAQKNTEAFF	.	TRBV9	TRBJ1-1
CASMGRRGQETQYF	.	TRBV28	TRBJ2-5
CASSLEQGVSYNEQFF	.	TRBV11-2	TRBJ2-1
CASSLAGDSLNSPLHF	few	TRBV5-6	TRBJ1-6
CASSLGQKPSYEQYF	.	TRBV5-8	TRBJ2-7
CASSLNGQGTDTQYF	few	TRBV5-1	TRBJ2-3
CAWSVQGSTEAFF	.	TRBV30	TRBJ1-1
CSVTPFGTGSYEQYF	once	TRBV29-1	TRBJ2-7
CASSARDLGGNTIYF	.	TRBV11-2	TRBJ1-3
CASSPGQAGEKLFF	.	TRBV7-9	TRBJ1-4
CASSVPTSGAYNEQFF	.	TRBV9	TRBJ2-1
CASSTGFEITF	few	TRBV6-6	TRBJ1-2